A selection of T cell receptor beta chains follows, all from one sample in a study of blood T cell repertoires in COVID-19. Here immunoSEQ multiplex PCR was the method, and the copy in TCRdb shows in-frame clones only, minus some. The sample yields approximately 260,000 clones, about 90% seen once. The sequencing input was PBMCs or T cells enriched from blood (not recorded which). The receptor set was obtained from a woman aged 40 to 50 with acute COVID-19. The CDR3 runs from the conserved cysteine through the conserved F or W. The order of the fields is D gene, clone size, J gene, V gene, CDR3 protein, CDR3 DNA. D genes are given only for firm matches. Expanded clones are given a class, and other clones once, few, many or no size at all.

.	.	TRBJ2-5	TRBV24-1	CATSDAGIETQYF	TGTGCCACCAGTGATGCGGGAATAGAGACCCAGTACTTC
.	.	TRBJ2-7	TRBV27	CASSLKTPGSHPYEQYF	TGTGCCAGCAGCCTAAAGACCCCAGGGTCCCATCCCTACGAGCAGTACTTC
TRBD1	.	TRBJ1-5	TRBV15	CATSRDGQGSRQPQHF	TGTGCCACCAGCAGAGACGGACAGGGGTCACGGCAGCCCCAGCATTTT
TRBD2	.	TRBJ2-7	TRBV3-1/TRBV3-2	CASSESGNLFWEQYF	TGTGCCAGCAGTGAAAGCGGGAATCTGTTCTGGGAGCAGTACTTC
TRBD1	.	TRBJ2-1	TRBV3-1/TRBV3-2	CASSQRGDRGRIAEQFF	TGTGCCAGCAGCCAAAGGGGAGACAGGGGGCGCATCGCTGAGCAGTTCTTC
TRBD1	.	TRBJ1-5	TRBV25-1	CASSDITGTDNQPQHF	TGTGCCAGCAGTGACATTACCGGGACAGACAATCAGCCCCAGCATTTT
TRBD1	.	TRBJ1-6	TRBV18	CASSPPDRVNSPLHF	TGTGCCAGCTCACCCCCGGACAGGGTTAATTCACCCCTCCACTTT
TRBD1	.	TRBJ1-4	TRBV11-3	CASSSDRGSEKLFF	TGTGCCAGCAGCTCCGACAGGGGGAGTGAAAAACTGTTTTTT
.	.	TRBJ2-1	TRBV10-3	CAISEDRTVNEQFF	TGTGCCATCAGTGAGGACAGGACAGTCAATGAGCAGTTCTTC
TRBD1	few	TRBJ2-3	TRBV5-6	CASSELTGDGTDTQYF	TGTGCCAGCAGCGAACTGACAGGGGACGGCACAGATACGCAGTATTTT
TRBD2	.	TRBJ2-3	TRBV28	CASSSPAGASPNSTDTQYF	TGTGCCAGCAGTTCGCCTGCGGGAGCGTCCCCAAATAGCACAGATACGCAGTATTTT
.	.	TRBJ2-2	TRBV4-2	CASSPGGTGETGELFF	TGTGCCAGCAGCCCAGGCGGGACGGGAGAGACCGGGGAGCTGTTTTTT
TRBD2	.	TRBJ2-3	TRBV5-8	CASSLTSGRRLDTQYF	TGTGCCAGCAGCTTGACTAGCGGGAGGCGCTTAGATACGCAGTATTTT
.	.	TRBJ1-5	TRBV7-3	CASSLTGTSNQPQHF	TGTGCCAGCAGCTTGACGGGGACAAGCAATCAGCCCCAGCATTTT
.	once	TRBJ1-3	TRBV18	CASSPTSSGNTIYF	TGTGCCAGCTCACCAACAAGCTCTGGAAACACCATATATTTT
TRBD2	.	TRBJ2-3	TRBV3-1/TRBV3-2	CASSQDSGRMYTQYF	TGTGCCAGCAGCCAAGATAGCGGGAGAATGTATACGCAGTATTTT
.	.	TRBJ2-1	TRBV5-8	CASRLGQYNEQFF	TGTGCCAGCAGGTTGGGTCAGTACAATGAGCAGTTCTTC
.	.	TRBJ2-1	TRBV5-4	CASSLGSGRDEQFF	TGTGCCAGCAGCTTGGGTTCTGGGCGGGATGAGCAGTTCTTC
TRBD1	once	TRBJ1-6	TRBV19	CASSPGTGVSPLHF	TGTGCCAGTAGTCCCGGGACAGGGGTTTCACCCCTCCACTTT
TRBD2	.	TRBJ2-3	TRBV5-8	CASFQRGAQYF	TGTGCCAGCTTTCAGCGGGGAGCGCAGTATTTT
.	.	TRBJ1-3	TRBV11-3	CASSFDMSSGNTIYF	TGTGCCAGCAGCTTTGACATGAGCTCTGGAAACACCATATATTTT
TRBD1	.	TRBJ2-3	TRBV25-1	CASSAQRDRGADTQYF	TGTGCCAGCAGCGCCCAACGGGACAGGGGGGCAGATACGCAGTATTTT
.	.	TRBJ1-5	TRBV2	CASTTGSQPQHF	TGTGCCAGCACTACAGGGAGTCAGCCCCAGCATTTT
.	.	TRBJ1-2	TRBV11-3	CASSPQGGKLYGYTF	TGTGCCAGCAGCCCCCAGGGAGGGAAACTCTATGGCTACACCTTC
.	.	TRBJ2-1	TRBV6-5	CASSYSPWSAYNEQFF	TGTGCCAGCAGTTACTCACCCTGGTCGGCCTACAATGAGCAGTTCTTC
.	once	TRBJ1-6	TRBV10-3	CAISPLAGANSPLHF	TGTGCCATCAGTCCCCTAGCAGGGGCTAATTCACCCCTCCACTTT
TRBD2	.	TRBJ2-1	TRBV5-1	CASSLRGTSASSYNEQFF	TGCGCCAGCAGCTTACGAGGCACTAGCGCGAGCTCCTACAATGAGCAGTTCTTC
.	.	TRBJ2-3	TRBV12-3/TRBV12-4	CAISVSTDTQYF	TGTGCCATTAGTGTTTCCACAGATACGCAGTATTTT
.	.	TRBJ2-3	TRBV7-9	CASSPVRGTDTQYF	TGTGCCAGCAGCCCCGTCAGGGGTACAGATACGCAGTATTTT
TRBD2	.	TRBJ2-1	TRBV2	CAINLAGAYNEQFF	TGTGCCATCAACCTAGCGGGGGCCTACAATGAGCAGTTCTTC
.	.	TRBJ2-2	TRBV11-3	CASSYDRTNTGELFF	TGTGCCAGCAGCTACGACAGAACGAACACCGGGGAGCTGTTTTTT
.	once	TRBJ2-2	TRBV2	CASSVGPEGGELFF	TGTGCCAGCAGTGTAGGACCAGAGGGCGGGGAGCTGTTTTTT
TRBD1	.	TRBJ1-2	TRBV18	CASSAQGANYGYTF	TGTGCCAGCTCGGCACAGGGGGCGAACTATGGCTACACCTTC
.	.	TRBJ1-1	TRBV12-5	CASGPQGNTEAFF	TGTGCTAGTGGTCCACAGGGGAACACTGAAGCTTTCTTT
TRBD1	.	TRBJ1-5	TRBV30	CAWSSGTGFWEPQHF	TGTGCCTGGAGCAGTGGGACAGGATTCTGGGAGCCCCAGCATTTT
.	.	TRBJ2-2	TRBV18	CASSPLGANTGELFF	TGTGCCAGCTCACCACTAGGGGCGAACACCGGGGAGCTGTTTTTT
.	.	TRBJ1-1	TRBV6-5	CASSYAQNTEAFF	TGTGCCAGCAGTTACGCACAGAACACTGAAGCTTTCTTT
.	.	TRBJ2-1	TRBV6-1	CASRLLGSYNEQFF	TGTGCCAGCAGGCTCCTCGGGTCCTACAATGAGCAGTTCTTC
TRBD1	.	TRBJ1-6	TRBV9	CASSRNRGSNSPLHF	TGTGCCAGCAGCAGAAACAGGGGCTCCAATTCACCCCTCCACTTT
TRBD1	.	TRBJ1-3	TRBV5-5	CASSRTGSSGNTIYF	TGTGCCAGCAGCCGGACAGGGAGCTCTGGAAACACCATATATTTT
TRBD1	.	TRBJ1-2	TRBV6-2/TRBV6-3	CASSYSLTGGAYGYTF	TGTGCCAGCAGTTACTCCCTGACAGGGGGCGCCTATGGCTACACCTTC
TRBD2	few	TRBJ2-5	TRBV19	CASSTTSGEETQYF	TGTGCCAGTAGCACGACTAGCGGGGAAGAGACCCAGTACTTC
TRBD1	.	TRBJ1-6	TRBV7-8	CASSWTGSSPLHF	TGTGCCAGCAGCTGGACAGGGAGTTCACCCCTCCACTTT
.	.	TRBJ1-2	TRBV20-1	CSARLGAGYTF	TGCAGTGCTAGGTTGGGGGCCGGCTACACCTTC
.	.	TRBJ1-1	TRBV12-3/TRBV12-4	CASRMRANTEAFF	TGTGCCAGTAGGATGAGGGCGAACACTGAAGCTTTCTTT
.	.	TRBJ1-1	TRBV4-1	CASSQVGTGGNTEAFF	TGCGCCAGCAGCCAAGTGGGAACAGGCGGGAACACTGAAGCTTTCTTT
.	.	TRBJ1-2	TRBV19	CASSIDTGQTNYGYTF	TGTGCCAGTAGTATAGACACAGGACAAACCAACTATGGCTACACCTTC
.	.	TRBJ2-3	TRBV5-1	CASSSGLQRDTDTQYF	TGCGCCAGCAGCTCGGGACTCCAACGAGACACAGATACGCAGTATTTT
TRBD2	.	TRBJ2-5	TRBV6-5	CASSTGTSGPGTQYF	TGTGCCAGCAGTACGGGGACTAGCGGTCCGGGGACCCAGTACTTC